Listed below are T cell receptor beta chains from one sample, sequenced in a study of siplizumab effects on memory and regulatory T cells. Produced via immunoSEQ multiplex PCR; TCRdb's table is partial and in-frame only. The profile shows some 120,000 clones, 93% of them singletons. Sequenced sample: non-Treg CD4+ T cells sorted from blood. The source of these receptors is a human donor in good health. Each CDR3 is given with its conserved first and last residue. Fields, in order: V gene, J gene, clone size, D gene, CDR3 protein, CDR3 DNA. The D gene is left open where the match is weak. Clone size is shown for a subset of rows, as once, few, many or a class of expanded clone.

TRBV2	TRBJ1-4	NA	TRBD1	CASSVPQGAFEKLFF	TGTGCCAGCAGTGTCCCACAGGGGGCGTTTGAAAAACTGTTTTTT
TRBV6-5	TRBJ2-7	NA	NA	CASSYMRQPYEQYF	TGTGCCAGCAGTTACATGAGACAGCCTTACGAGCAGTACTTC
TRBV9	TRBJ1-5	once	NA	CASSVGGAGNQPQHF	TGTGCCAGCAGCGTAGGTGGGGCAGGCAATCAGCCCCAGCATTTT
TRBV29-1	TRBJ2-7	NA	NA	CSAGTREEQYF	TGCAGCGCCGGGACTCGAGAAGAGCAGTACTTC
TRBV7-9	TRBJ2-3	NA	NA	CASSSGTSTDTQYF	TGTGCCAGCAGCTCCGGGACATCAACAGATACGCAGTATTTT
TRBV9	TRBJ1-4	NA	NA	CASSGQDSTNEKLFF	TGTGCCAGCAGCGGACAAGATTCAACTAATGAAAAACTGTTTTTT
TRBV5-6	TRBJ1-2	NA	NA	CASSLGGIYGYTF	TGTGCCAGCAGCTTGGGGGGGATCTATGGCTACACCTTC
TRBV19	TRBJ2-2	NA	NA	CASSGRNTGELFF	TGTGCCAGTAGTGGCAGGAACACCGGGGAGCTGTTTTTT
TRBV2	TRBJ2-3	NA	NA	CASRDRLAVPTDTQYF	TGTGCCAGCAGGGACCGATTAGCGGTTCCCACAGATACGCAGTATTTT
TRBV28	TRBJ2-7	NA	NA	CASSHRTFRDEQYF	TGTGCCAGCAGTCATCGGACCTTTCGGGACGAGCAGTACTTC
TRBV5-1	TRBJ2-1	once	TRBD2	CASSPGTRGTYYNEQFF	TGCGCCAGCAGCCCCGGGACTAGGGGGACCTACTACAATGAGCAGTTCTTC
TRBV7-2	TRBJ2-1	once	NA	CASNLQGISNEQFF	TGTGCCAGCAACCTACAGGGAATCAGCAATGAGCAGTTCTTC
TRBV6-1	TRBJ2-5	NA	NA	CASSPQETQYF	TGTGCCAGCAGCCCTCAAGAGACCCAGTACTTC
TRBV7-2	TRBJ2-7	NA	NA	CASSLRITSYEQYF	TGTGCCAGCAGCTTAAGGATCACCTCCTACGAGCAGTACTTC
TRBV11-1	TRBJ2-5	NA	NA	CASSLSGYPKFQETQYF	TGTGCCAGCAGCCTCTCGGGGTACCCAAAATTCCAAGAGACCCAGTACTTC
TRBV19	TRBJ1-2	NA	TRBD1	CASTQGDEGYTF	TGTGCCAGTACCCAGGGGGATGAAGGCTACACCTTC
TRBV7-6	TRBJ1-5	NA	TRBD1	CASSPGGGNQPQHF	TGTGCCAGCAGCCCAGGGGGGGGCAATCAGCCCCAGCATTTT
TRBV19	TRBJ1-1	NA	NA	CASAGVSAFF	TGTGCCAGTGCAGGGGTTTCAGCTTTCTTT
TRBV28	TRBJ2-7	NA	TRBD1	CASSSPGQGIYEQYF	TGTGCCAGCAGTTCACCGGGACAGGGAATCTACGAGCAGTACTTC
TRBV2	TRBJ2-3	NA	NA	CASGNRGTDTQYF	TGTGCCAGCGGAAATCGGGGGACAGATACGCAGTATTTT
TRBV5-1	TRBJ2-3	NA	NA	CASTWTVYTDTQYF	TGCGCCAGCACCTGGACCGTTTACACAGATACGCAGTATTTT
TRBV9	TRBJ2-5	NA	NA	CASSTSPGAGGETQYF	TGTGCCAGCAGCACCTCCCCCGGGGCCGGAGGCGAGACCCAGTACTTC
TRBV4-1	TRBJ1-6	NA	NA	CASSQGPGGGPFNSPLHF	TGCGCCAGCAGCCAGGGGCCGGGGGGCGGGCCCTTCAATTCACCCCTCCACTTT
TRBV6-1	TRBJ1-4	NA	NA	CASSESFGVPNEKLFF	TGTGCCAGCAGTGAATCATTTGGGGTTCCTAATGAAAAACTGTTTTTT
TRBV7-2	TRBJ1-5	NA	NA	CASSLAARSNQPQHF	TGTGCCAGCAGCTTAGCGGCCAGAAGCAATCAGCCCCAGCATTTT
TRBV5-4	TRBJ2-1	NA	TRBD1	CASSFRDRLNEQFF	TGTGCCAGCAGCTTCCGGGACAGACTCAATGAGCAGTTCTTC
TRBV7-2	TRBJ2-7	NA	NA	CASSLEGPRQYF	TGTGCCAGCAGCTTAGAGGGGCCGCGGCAGTACTTC
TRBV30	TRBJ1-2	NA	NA	CAWSPPGGYTF	TGTGCCTGGAGTCCCCCGGGGGGCTACACCTTC
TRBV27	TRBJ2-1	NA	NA	CASWAGGLSYEQFF	TGTGCCAGCTGGGCTGGGGGTCTATCGTATGAGCAGTTCTTC
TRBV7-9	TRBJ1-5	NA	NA	CASSLAGYQPQHF	TGTGCCAGCAGCTTAGCTGGGTATCAGCCCCAGCATTTT
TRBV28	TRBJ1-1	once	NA	CASSPPSGGNEAFF	TGTGCCAGCAGTCCGCCCTCCGGGGGAAATGAAGCTTTCTTT
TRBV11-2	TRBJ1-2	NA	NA	CASRFHSYGYTF	TGTGCCAGCAGATTCCACTCCTATGGCTACACCTTC
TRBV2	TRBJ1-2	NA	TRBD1	CASTQTDRILYGYTF	TGTGCCAGCACCCAAACGGACAGGATACTCTATGGCTACACCTTC
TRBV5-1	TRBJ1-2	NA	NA	CASSTAGTESGYTF	TGCGCCAGCAGCACGGCGGGTACGGAAAGTGGCTACACCTTC
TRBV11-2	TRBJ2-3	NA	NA	CASSPDRNTDTQYF	TGTGCCAGCAGCCCAGACCGGAACACAGATACGCAGTATTTT
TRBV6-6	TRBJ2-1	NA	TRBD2	CASKDAGGPYNEQFF	TGTGCCAGCAAAGACGCGGGGGGGCCCTACAATGAGCAGTTCTTC
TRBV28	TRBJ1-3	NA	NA	CASSSPGQHSGNTIYF	TGTGCCAGCAGTTCCCCAGGACAGCACTCTGGAAACACCATATATTTT
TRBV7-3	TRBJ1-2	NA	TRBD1	CASSTGVGNYGYTF	TGTGCCAGCAGCACAGGGGTAGGGAACTATGGCTACACCTTC
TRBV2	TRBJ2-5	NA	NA	CASSEGWNRETQYF	TGTGCCAGCAGTGAAGGGTGGAATCGAGAGACCCAGTACTTC
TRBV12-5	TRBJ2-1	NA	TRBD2	CASGLYPAGGRSEQFF	TGTGCTAGTGGTTTGTATCCAGCGGGGGGGCGCAGTGAGCAGTTCTTC
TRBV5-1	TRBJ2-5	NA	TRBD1	CASSTTTLRQGIGETQYF	TGCGCCAGCAGCACCACCACCCTTAGACAGGGAATTGGAGAGACCCAGTACTTC
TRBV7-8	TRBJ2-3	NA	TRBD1	CASSPTTGVIDTQYF	TGTGCCAGCAGCCCGACGACAGGGGTGATTGATACGCAGTATTTT
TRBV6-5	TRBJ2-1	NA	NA	CASSSAFPSSYNEQFF	TGTGCCAGCAGTTCAGCGTTCCCTAGCTCCTACAATGAGCAGTTCTTC
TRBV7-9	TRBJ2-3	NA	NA	CASSLAGGSTDTQYF	TGTGCCAGCAGCTTAGCGGGGGGCAGCACAGATACGCAGTATTTT
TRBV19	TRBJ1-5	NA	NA	CASSIRVEVQPQHF	TGTGCCAGTAGTATCAGGGTTGAGGTTCAGCCCCAGCATTTT
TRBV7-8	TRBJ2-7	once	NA	CASSQSRDTYEQYF	TGTGCCAGCAGCCAAAGCAGGGATACCTACGAGCAGTACTTC
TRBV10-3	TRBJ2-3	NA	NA	CATTGFADTQYF	TGTGCCACTACAGGTTTTGCAGATACGCAGTATTTT
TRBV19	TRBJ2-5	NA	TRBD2	CASTPTAGGLGETQYF	TGTGCCAGTACCCCCACAGCGGGGGGACTGGGAGAGACCCAGTACTTC
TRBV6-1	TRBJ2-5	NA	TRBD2	CASSVRTSSETQYF	TGTGCCAGCAGTGTACGGACTAGTAGTGAGACCCAGTACTTC
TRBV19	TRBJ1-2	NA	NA	CASSIQGSYGYTF	TGTGCCAGTAGTATACAAGGGAGCTATGGCTACACCTTC
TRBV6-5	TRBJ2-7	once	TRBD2	CASRRAGRRNEQYF	TGTGCCAGCAGAAGAGCGGGGAGGAGGAACGAGCAGTACTTC
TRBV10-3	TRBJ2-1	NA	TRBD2	CATGGGTSGKNEQFF	TGTGCCACTGGAGGTGGGACTAGCGGGAAAAATGAGCAGTTCTTC
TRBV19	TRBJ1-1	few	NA	CASSIFSGGTEAFF	TGTGCCAGTAGTATATTCTCGGGGGGCACTGAAGCTTTCTTT